A selection of T cell receptor beta chains follows, all from one sample in a study of T cells after yellow fever vaccination. TCRdb processed the 5' RACE reads anew with MiXCR; each CDR3 protein has one entry. The data contain 120,000 or so distinct CDR3 sequences, roughly 9% of them singletons. The sample was CD8+ T cells sorted from PBMCs, taken on the day of the yellow fever booster vaccination. The receptor set was obtained from a man aged 18 to 29 who received the YFV17D yellow fever vaccine. Each CDR3 is given with its conserved first and last residue. Each record gives: J gene, clone size, V gene, D gene, CDR3 protein, CDR3 DNA. D genes are given only for firm matches. Rows give clone size only sometimes, using once, few, many, or a class for an expanded clone.

J gene: TRBJ2-1
clone size: NA
V gene: TRBV11-2
D gene: TRBD2
CDR3 protein: CASSPVRGAGLATYNEQFF
CDR3 DNA: TGTGCCAGCAGCCCCGTGAGGGGGGCGGGACTAGCTACCTACAATGAGCAGTTCTTC

J gene: TRBJ1-1
clone size: few
V gene: TRBV6-6
D gene: TRBD1
CDR3 protein: CASRGRGLWNTEAFF
CDR3 DNA: TGTGCCAGCAGGGGCAGGGGGCTCTGGAACACTGAAGCTTTCTTT

J gene: TRBJ2-1
clone size: many
V gene: TRBV9
D gene: TRBD2
CDR3 protein: CASSVASGGLNEQFF
CDR3 DNA: TGTGCCAGCAGCGTGGCTAGCGGGGGGTTAAATGAGCAGTTCTTC

J gene: TRBJ2-2
clone size: few
V gene: TRBV7-9
D gene: NA
CDR3 protein: CASSNGWGNTGELFF
CDR3 DNA: TGTGCCAGCAGCAACGGTTGGGGTAACACCGGGGAGCTGTTTTTT

J gene: TRBJ1-2
clone size: few
V gene: TRBV27
D gene: NA
CDR3 protein: CASSLWGRSNYGYTF
CDR3 DNA: TGTGCCAGCAGTTTATGGGGAAGGTCGAACTATGGCTACACCTTC

J gene: TRBJ1-2
clone size: few
V gene: TRBV7-3
D gene: NA
CDR3 protein: CASSLTGFGGYTF
CDR3 DNA: TGTGCCAGCAGCTTAACGGGATTTGGAGGCTACACCTTC

J gene: TRBJ2-3
clone size: NA
V gene: TRBV15
D gene: NA
CDR3 protein: CATSRDWGGDTQYF
CDR3 DNA: TGTGCCACCAGCAGAGATTGGGGTGGGGATACGCAGTATTTT

J gene: TRBJ2-7
clone size: few
V gene: TRBV7-8
D gene: TRBD1
CDR3 protein: CASSGLGQAYEQYF
CDR3 DNA: TGTGCCAGCAGCGGACTCGGACAGGCCTACGAGCAGTACTTC

J gene: TRBJ2-5
clone size: NA
V gene: TRBV7-3
D gene: TRBD2
CDR3 protein: CASSHSGGEQETQYF
CDR3 DNA: TGTGCCAGCAGCCATAGCGGGGGTGAACAAGAGACCCAGTACTTC

J gene: TRBJ1-1
clone size: NA
V gene: TRBV29-1
D gene: NA
CDR3 protein: CSVRCTEAFF
CDR3 DNA: TGCAGCGTTCGGTGCACTGAAGCTTTCTTT

J gene: TRBJ1-5
clone size: NA
V gene: TRBV12-3/TRBV12-4
D gene: NA
CDR3 protein: CASSLDHQPQHF
CDR3 DNA: TGTGCCAGCAGTCTCGATCATCAGCCCCAGCATTTT

J gene: TRBJ2-1
clone size: many
V gene: TRBV6-1
D gene: NA
CDR3 protein: CASIWTGIDNEQFF
CDR3 DNA: TGTGCCAGCATCTGGACCGGGATTGACAATGAGCAGTTCTTC

J gene: TRBJ1-1
clone size: NA
V gene: TRBV5-1
D gene: NA
CDR3 protein: CASSLVGGKGTEAFF
CDR3 DNA: TGCGCCAGCAGCTTGGTGGGGGGAAAGGGCACTGAAGCTTTCTTT

J gene: TRBJ1-2
clone size: NA
V gene: TRBV5-1
D gene: TRBD1
CDR3 protein: CASSSPPGQSNYGYTF
CDR3 DNA: TGCGCCAGCAGCTCGCCCCCGGGACAGTCTAACTATGGCTACACCTTC

J gene: TRBJ1-5
clone size: NA
V gene: TRBV6-6
D gene: NA
CDR3 protein: CASSYDGQTNQPQHF
CDR3 DNA: TGTGCCAGCAGTTACGACGGCCAGACCAATCAGCCCCAGCATTTT

J gene: TRBJ1-2
clone size: NA
V gene: TRBV6-5
D gene: NA
CDR3 protein: CASSRQSRYGYTF
CDR3 DNA: TGTGCCAGCAGTCGACAGTCTCGTTATGGCTACACCTTC

J gene: TRBJ2-3
clone size: few
V gene: TRBV10-3
D gene: NA
CDR3 protein: CAISEFSPSPDTQYF
CDR3 DNA: TGTGCCATCAGTGAGTTTAGCCCCTCTCCAGATACGCAGTATTTT

J gene: TRBJ2-2
clone size: few
V gene: TRBV30
D gene: NA
CDR3 protein: CAWSWGTGELFF
CDR3 DNA: TGTGCCTGGAGTTGGGGGACCGGGGAGCTGTTTTTT

J gene: TRBJ2-4
clone size: few
V gene: TRBV7-3
D gene: NA
CDR3 protein: CASSFRINYRIAKNIQYF
CDR3 DNA: TGTGCCAGCAGCTTTAGAATAAATTACCGGATAGCCAAAAACATTCAGTACTTC

J gene: TRBJ1-5
clone size: NA
V gene: TRBV5-1
D gene: NA
CDR3 protein: CASSLRGQNQPQHF
CDR3 DNA: TGCGCCAGCAGCCTACGGGGCCAGAATCAGCCCCAGCATTTT

J gene: TRBJ2-7
clone size: NA
V gene: TRBV5-1
D gene: NA
CDR3 protein: CASRSPGEYEQYF
CDR3 DNA: TGCGCCAGCAGGTCCCCCGGGGAATACGAGCAGTACTTC

J gene: TRBJ2-7
clone size: few
V gene: TRBV21-1
D gene: NA
CDR3 protein: CASRAETPSYEQYF
CDR3 DNA: TGTGCCAGCAGGGCCGAGACACCTTCCTACGAGCAGTACTTC

J gene: TRBJ1-2
clone size: NA
V gene: TRBV29-1
D gene: TRBD1
CDR3 protein: CSVEYEGQLYGYTF
CDR3 DNA: TGCAGCGTTGAATACGAGGGACAGCTATATGGCTACACCTTC